This T cell receptor (beta chain) came from a study of tissue T cells after allogeneic stem cell transplantation. Study-wide points: Blood and spleen captured only part of the tissue TCR repertoire. Anatomically similar tissues had similar TCR repertoires within each patient. Few T cell clones were shared across patients, but motif clusters showed tissue-specific shared signatures.

Sequenced by immunoSEQ multiplex PCR; TCRdb stores in-frame clones only, minus some. The sample contains about 8,700 clones, around 40% of which appear only once. Comment on this clone: Its cognate antigen is unknown. Gene and germline names: mouse. From the germline J gene comes the end of the CDR3, since the read stops 1 residue before it.

This CDR3 is built from 13 residues. V gave up 6 bases and J gave up 4 bases; unmatched junction bases: 3. CDR1 is KGHPV and CDR2 is FQNQEV in the germline V gene (reference sequence). Time point indicated: mouse harvest day 7 after allogeneic transplant. Mouse grafts combined 10^7 T-cell-depleted bone marrow cells with 10^6 splenic CD5+ T cells. Tissues came from B6→BALB/c major-mismatch GVHD mice at day 7 or 14. V usage is TRBV26 and J usage is TRBJ2-7, with 10 nucleotides matching TRBD1. This TCR derives from a female BALB/c mouse given C57BL/6 T cells with graft-versus-host disease after an allogeneic hematopoietic cell transplant. Sequenced input: skin. The CDR3 here is CASRPGQGYEQYF. The part of the CDR3 DNA that was read is TGTGCCAGCAGGCCGGGACAGGGGTATGAACAGTAC. Looking up the rest from reference TRBV26 and TRBJ2-7 gives the full variable domain: NSKVIQTPRYLVKGQGQKAKMRCIPEKGHPVVFWYQQNKNNEFKFLINFQNQEVLQQIDMTEKRFSAECPSNSPCSLEIQSSEAGDSALYLCASRPGQGYEQYFGPGTRLTVL.